This T cell receptor beta chain was sequenced for a study of identical twins (dated by TCRdb to 2015 to 2016). In terms of the full investigation: To test whether fetal clonotypes persist, this study deep-sequenced TCR alpha and beta repertoires from monozygotic twins, from unrelated adults of various ages, and from cord blood. Replicate twin experiments were performed at different times using different library preparation protocols to rule out contamination. What the work shows at the level of the full study, not this receptor alone: Compared with coincidental sharing between unrelated individuals, out-of-frame TCR alpha sequences shared between twins had an excess of sequences with low generation probability. Zero-insertion analyses could be partly confounded by invariant T cells such as MAIT and iNKT, although diverse VJ usage argued against such confounding for most clonotypes. In monozygotic twins, out-of-frame TCR alpha sharing was systematically underestimated by recombination models, although the models agreed with sharing between unrelated individuals. A weaker excess of twin sharing was found in beta out-of-frame sequences because the signal-to-noise ratio was lowered by fewer shared sequences. Conclusions relied on cross-sectional statistical analysis, since the same donors could not be followed over many years. Abundant cord blood beta clonotypes carried fewer insertions; young adult naive repertoires showed a weaker similar trend, while memory repertoires showed none.

In this sample, this clonotype turned up many times. What antigen it recognizes has not been identified. Per-base quality was not reported, and no clone a single base away is much larger than it. The CDR3 contains 16 residues, cysteine and phenylalanine counted. Only the CDR3 DNA is retained, 48 bases long and in frame from the first base. V is clipped by 7 bases and J by 0 bases, and the sequence between their germline boundaries is 15 bases long. The germline V gene supplies CDR1 KGHDR and CDR2 SFDVKD. Libraries were prepared through 5' RACE. The sequencing machine was an Illumina HiSeq 2000. A universal primer binding site was introduced by template switching, and a unique molecular identifier was present in the final cDNA, enabling accurate counting of TCR cDNA molecules. First-strand cDNA for TCR alpha and beta chains was synthesized from specific primers in the conserved constant-segment region. Each cDNA library was double barcoded, with a SMART-Mk sample barcode plus Illumina barcodes, to control for contamination. TruSeq adapter sequences, together with Illumina sample barcodes, were added in two successive PCR steps. Sequencing of the TCR alpha and beta cDNA libraries was done on the Illumina HiSeq platform using custom primers. On the authors' methods: Unique molecular identifiers were extracted from raw reads with MiGEC, and CDR3 positions were determined with MiXCR. Recombination models were inferred per individual with the repgenHMM and IGoR tools using an EM algorithm. The analysis of shared clonotypes was done with the tcR package in R, with sharing normalized by the product of cloneset sizes. To study raw recombination without the effects of thymic and clonal selection, out-of-frame nonproductive sequences were analyzed. TCRdb ran its own pipeline on the public reads, namely fastp trimming at Q25 and MiXCR clone calling, and kept in-frame beta chains. A single entry per CDR3 protein holds the most common genes and DNA from its merged rows. The V and J calls and clone size are TCRdb's, not the authors'. In all, the sample holds a few hundred thousand distinct CDR3 sequences, and about 8% of those were seen once. Together, the top ten hold about 3% of the sample.

Every donor was a healthy Caucasian. Three pairs of female monozygotic twins, all aged roughly 18 to 30 years, were included in the twin cohort. CD4+ and CD8+ T cell populations were isolated with positive isolation kits from Invitrogen. Separately, the same data were catalogued under a study of yellow fever vaccine responses in identical twins. In that second paper, the authors write: According to the authors, in identical twins the way T cells responded to vaccination appeared partly convergent and partly personalized. Focusing on identical twins, the study followed the T cell clones that responded to the vaccine, and did so with precision.

Recombination linked TRBV24-1 to TRBJ2-4; the D gene lacks a confident call. The clonotype was recovered from a woman younger than 35 in good health. The sample consisted of CD8+ T cells sorted from blood. The nucleotide sequence reads TGTGCCACCAGGGTCCGGCCTACCCTAGCCAAAAACATTCAGTACTTC. This is translated as CATRVRPTLAKNIQYF.